A selection of T cell receptor beta chains follows, all from one sample in a study of blood T cell repertoires in COVID-19. Sequenced by immunoSEQ multiplex PCR; TCRdb stores in-frame clones only, minus some. The sample yields a few hundred thousand clones, 85% seen once. What was sequenced was peripheral blood. All receptors come from a human donor in a cohort sampled during active COVID-19. CDR3s include the opening cysteine and the closing phenylalanine or tryptophan. Fields, in order: V gene, clone size, D gene, J gene, CDR3 DNA, CDR3 protein. The D gene is left open where the match is weak. Only part of the rows carry a size: once, few, many, or a class if the clone is expanded.

TRBV27	NA	NA	TRBJ2-5	TGTGCCAGCCTCTTAAGGGGAATAGAGACCCAGTACTTC	CASLLRGIETQYF
TRBV5-1	NA	TRBD2	TRBJ2-2	TGCGCCAGCGGAAAACTAGCGGGGGGTACCGGGGAGCTGTTTTTT	CASGKLAGGTGELFF
TRBV11-2	NA	NA	TRBJ1-1	TGTGCCAGCAGCTCTCGAACCAAAGGGCAGGGTTGGAGCACTGAAGCTTTCTTT	CASSSRTKGQGWSTEAFF
TRBV15	NA	NA	TRBJ1-5	TGTGCCACCAGCAGGCGAGATGAGGGGAGGGGGCAGCCCCAGCATTTT	CATSRRDEGRGQPQHF
TRBV21-1	NA	NA	TRBJ2-1	TGTGCCAGCAGCTCCCAGAACGGGACAATTAGTGAGCAGTTCTTC	CASSSQNGTISEQFF
TRBV14	few	TRBD1	TRBJ1-6	TGTGCCAGCAGCCAAATGGGACAGAGCTCCTATAATTCACCCCTCCACTTT	CASSQMGQSSYNSPLHF
TRBV7-9	NA	NA	TRBJ1-6	TGTGCCAGCAGCTCCTACAGTTCACCCCTCCACTTT	CASSSYSSPLHF
TRBV14	NA	TRBD1	TRBJ1-1	TGTGCCAGCAGCCCGGGGACAGGGAGGTTCGCTGAAGCTTTCTTT	CASSPGTGRFAEAFF
TRBV12-5	once	TRBD1	TRBJ1-2	TGTGCTAGTGGTTCCTCCCACGGGACAGGGGGCAGTGATTGGTATGGCTACACCTTC	CASGSSHGTGGSDWYGYTF
TRBV19	NA	TRBD1	TRBJ1-5	TGTGCCAGTAGACACAGACAGGGGAGCCATCAGCCCCAGCATTTT	CASRHRQGSHQPQHF
TRBV6-4	NA	TRBD1	TRBJ1-5	TGTGCCAGCAGTGACGGGACAGGGGGCCAGCCCCAGCATTTT	CASSDGTGGQPQHF
TRBV5-5	NA	NA	TRBJ2-3	TGTGCCAGCAGCTTGGGTGAGCCGCAGTATTTT	CASSLGEPQYF
TRBV5-4	NA	TRBD1	TRBJ2-5	TGTGCCAGCAGACCCGAGACAGGGGGCGAGGAGACCCAGTACTTC	CASRPETGGEETQYF
TRBV30	NA	NA	TRBJ2-7	TGTGCCTGGAGTCTCCCGGGAACCTCCTACGAGCAGTACTTC	CAWSLPGTSYEQYF
TRBV18	NA	NA	TRBJ2-6	TGTGCCAGCTCGGCAGTGGCAGGGGTATTGGGGGCCAACGTCCTGACTTTC	CASSAVAGVLGANVLTF
TRBV7-2	medium-sized	NA	TRBJ2-7	TGTGCCAGCAGCCTGACACGGTACGAGCAGTACTTC	CASSLTRYEQYF